Below are 13 T cell receptor beta chains sequenced from a single sample in a study of cytomegalovirus exposure and HLA in healthy donors. PCR employed 60 Vbeta and 13 Jbeta primers. Repertoires were generated with immunoSEQ multiplex PCR, while TCRdb's copy carries only in-frame clones and drops some. The sample lists 60,000 to 90,000 clones, 70% occurring once. Sequenced input: PBMCs. Source of these receptors: a woman aged 50 to 60 in good health and CMV-seropositive.

The chain has TRBV5-1 and TRBJ2-7, with a weak D call TRBD2 (5 bases). Germline CDR1 and CDR2: SGHRS and YFSETQ. The CDR3 covers 13 residues. V lost 4 bases, J lost 0 bases, and 8 bases lay in between. The CDR3 here is CASSGGLSYEQYF. In DNA form, the CDR3 reads TGCGCCAGCAGCGGAGGCCTCTCCTACGAGCAGTACTTC.

The V and J genes are TRBV5-4 and TRBJ2-5; D perhaps matches TRBD2 (5 bases). This CDR3 comprises 14 residues. Per germline, CDR1 SGHNT and CDR2 YYREEE (reference sequence). V lost 4 bases and J lost 11, with 21 bases in between. The CDR3 coding sequence is TGTGCCAGCAGCCGACAAAATATGGCGGGTGAGCAGTACTTC. Translation gives CASSRQNMAGEQYF.

The chain couples TRBV28 to TRBJ1-4; 9 bases agree with TRBD1. Unmatched junction bases numbered 2, after V lost 3 bases and J lost 6 bases. The CDR3 is 14 amino acids. Germline V gives CDR1 MDHEN, CDR2 SYDVKM. Here the CDR3 DNA reads TGTGCCAGCAGTTTGGGGGACAGGGATGAAAAACTGTTTTTT. This translates into CASSLGDRDEKLFF. Variable domain in full (rest from reference TRBV28 and TRBJ1-4): DVKVTQSSRYLVKRTGEKVFLECVQDMDHENMFWYRQDPGLGLRLIYFSYDVKMKEKGDIPEGYSVSREKKERFSLILESASTNQTSMYLCASSLGDRDEKLFFGSGTQLSVL.

This rearrangement joins TRBV18 to TRBJ1-1, with unresolved D. Germline CDR1 reads KGHSH; CDR2 reads LQKENI. The CDR3 covers 14 residues. V was pared by 5 bases and J by 0 bases, with 10 bases between. DNA of the CDR3: TGTGCCAGCTCAGTTTCCGGGATGAACACTGAAGCTTTCTTT. It translates to CASSVSGMNTEAFF.

The J gene is TRBJ1-1, the V gene TRBV9, with D uncertain. Trimming shortened V by 4 bases and J by 0 bases, and 10 bases separated the two germline ends. This CDR3 comprises 14 residues. Per the germline V gene, CDR1 is SGDLS and CDR2 is YYNGEE. The CDR3 loop is CASSQQYVNTEAFF. The CDR3 DNA reads TGTGCCAGCAGCCAACAGTACGTGAACACTGAAGCTTTCTTT.

The chain is built from TRBV2 and TRBJ1-5; 9 positions match TRBD1. V was clipped by 6 bases and J by 7 bases; unmatched bases: 7. Germline V gene lookup returns CDR1 SNHLY and CDR2 FYNNEI. The CDR3 totals 14 residues. CDR3 residues: CASRQGAAGQPQHF. DNA of the CDR3: TGTGCCAGCAGACAGGGGGCGGCGGGCCAGCCCCAGCATTTT.

The chain couples TRBV6-6 to TRBJ2-5; the D is unclear. The CDR3 has 13 residues. Trimming shortened V by 2 bases and J by 1 base, and 5 bases separated the two germline ends. Germline V gene data show CDR1 as MNHNY and CDR2 as SVGAGI (reference sequence). The CDR3 here is CASSYEPQETQYF. CDR3 nucleotide sequence: TGTGCCAGCAGTTACGAGCCCCAAGAGACCCAGTACTTC.

This chain links TRBV5-1 with TRBJ2-1; tentatively, D is TRBD1 (5 bases). CDR1 and CDR2 from the germline V gene are SGHRS and YFSETQ. V was pared by 7 bases and J by 10 bases, with 21 bases between. The length of the CDR3 is 14 residues. The CDR3 region has the DNA TGCGCCAGCTGCTCCGAGCAAGGGGCAAGGGAGCAGTTCTTC. Protein sequence: CASCSEQGAREQFF.

The J gene is TRBJ1-1, the V gene TRBV5-1; TRBD1 matches at 8 bases. There are 14 residues in the CDR3. Losses at the gene ends were 7 bases for V and 4 bases for J; bases not matched to a gene: 9. Germline V gene lookup returns CDR1 SGHRS and CDR2 YFSETQ. CDR3 DNA sequence: TGCGCCAGCCAGGAACCAGGGGGCGGCACTGAAGCTTTCTTT. This encodes CASQEPGGGTEAFF.

This clone was counted between two and nine times. The chain combines TRBV18 with TRBJ2-3, with TRBD2 as a possible D gene (6 bases). The CDR3 has 12 amino acids. V gave up 8 bases and J gave up 0 bases, with 6 bases separating them. The germline V gene has CDR1 KGHSH and CDR2 LQKENI. The CDR3 here is CASGGSTDTQYF. The CDR3 DNA is TGTGCCAGCGGGGGGAGCACAGATACGCAGTATTTT. Drawing the rest from reference TRBV18 and TRBJ2-3, the complete variable domain is NAGVMQNPRHLVRRRGQEARLRCSPMKGHSHVYWYRQLPEEGLKFMVYLQKENIIDESGMPKERFSAEFPKEGPSILRIQQVVRGDSAAYFCASGGSTDTQYFGPGTRLTVL.

The chain has TRBV27 and TRBJ2-1, with D possibly being TRBD2 (5 bases). Germline V gene sequence: CDR1 MNHEY, CDR2 SMNVEV (reference sequence). Deletions cut 3 bases from V and 5 bases from J, with 14 bases between. The CDR3 spans 15 residues. The DNA for the CDR3 is TGTGCCAGCAGTTTTTTTCCGGGATTCAACAATGAGCAGTTCTTC. Protein sequence: CASSFFPGFNNEQFF.

The V call is TRBV2, the J call TRBJ2-5, with D uncertain. The J call may be in error: the DNA end matches TRBJ2-7 better. The V gene's germline CDR1 is SNHLY and CDR2 FYNNEI. The CDR3 covers 14 residues. CDR3 loop: CASTERQASGEQYF. The CDR3 coding sequence is TGTGCCAGCACCGAAAGGCAGGCGTCCGGCGAGCAGTACTTC.

J is TRBJ1-2 and V is TRBV19; 10 bases are shared with TRBD1. There are 23 residues in the CDR3. V shed 5 bases and J 3 bases; nucleotides not matched to a gene: 30. Germline lookup yields CDR1 LNHDA and CDR2 SQIVND (reference sequence). CDR3 bases: TGTGCCAGTAGTGCCGGGACAGGGGTGACTATGGCTACACCCTGGAGGGGTGACTATGGCTACACCTTC. This encodes CASSAGTGVTMATPWRGDYGYTF.